Here is one T cell receptor (beta chain) with its context. Per germline, CDR1 SNHLY and CDR2 FYNNEI. V lost 3 bases and J lost 5; bases outside the gene matches: 8. This CDR3 comprises 16 residues. The data are from a study of blood T cell repertoires in COVID-19. The data were produced by immunoSEQ multiplex PCR, yet TCRdb's version contains in-frame clones alone and is incomplete. Counted here are over 110,000 clones, roughly 84% occurring once; the ten biggest clones make up under 4.5%. The chain recombines TRBV2 with TRBJ2-1; 9 nucleotides agree with TRBD2. The sequence was collected from a man aged 45 to 65 in a cohort exposed to, infected with or recovered from COVID-19 (not recorded which). The sequenced sample consisted of PBMCs or T cells enriched from blood (not recorded which). CDR3 in DNA: TGTGCCAGCAGTGAGTCGTCTAGCGGGATAGACAATGAGCAGTTCTTC. As protein: CASSESSSGIDNEQFF.